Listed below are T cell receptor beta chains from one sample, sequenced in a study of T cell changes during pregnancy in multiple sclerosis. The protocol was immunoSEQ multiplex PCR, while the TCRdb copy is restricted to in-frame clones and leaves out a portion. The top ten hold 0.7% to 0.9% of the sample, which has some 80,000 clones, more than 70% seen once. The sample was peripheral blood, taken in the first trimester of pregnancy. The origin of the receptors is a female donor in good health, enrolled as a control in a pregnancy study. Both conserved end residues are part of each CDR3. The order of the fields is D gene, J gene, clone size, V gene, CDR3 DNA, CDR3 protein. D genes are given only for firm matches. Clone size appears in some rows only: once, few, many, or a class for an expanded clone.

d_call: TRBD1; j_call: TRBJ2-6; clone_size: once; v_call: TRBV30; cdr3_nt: TGTGCCTGGAGTGGGACAGGGGTTTCTGCTGGGGCCAACGTCCTGACTTTC; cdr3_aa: CAWSGTGVSAGANVLTF
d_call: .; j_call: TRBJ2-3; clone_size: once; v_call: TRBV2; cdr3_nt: TGTGCCAGCGGAGCTCTACCGTCGGGAGATACGCAGTATTTT; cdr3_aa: CASGALPSGDTQYF
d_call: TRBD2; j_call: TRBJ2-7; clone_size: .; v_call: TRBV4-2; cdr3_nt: TGTGCCAGCAGCCTCGGGACTAGCGAGGCCTACGAGCAGTACTTC; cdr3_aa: CASSLGTSEAYEQYF
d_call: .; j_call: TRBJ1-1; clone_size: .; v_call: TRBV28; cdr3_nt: TGTGCCAGCAGTCCCGGCACCTCTATGGACCGGGAAAACACTGAAGCTTTCTTT; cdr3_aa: CASSPGTSMDRENTEAFF
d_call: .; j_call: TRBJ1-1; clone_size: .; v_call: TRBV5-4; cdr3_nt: TGTGCCAGCAGCTTGGGAGGGCGCCCGATGAACACTGAAGCTTTCTTT; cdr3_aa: CASSLGGRPMNTEAFF
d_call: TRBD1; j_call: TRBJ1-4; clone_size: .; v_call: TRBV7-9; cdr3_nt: TGTGCCAGCAGCGATCGGGACAGCCCAACTAATGAAAAACTGTTTTTT; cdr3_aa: CASSDRDSPTNEKLFF
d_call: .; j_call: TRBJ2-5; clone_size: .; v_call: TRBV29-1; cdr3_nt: TGCAGCCACAGGGCGGAAGAGACCCAGTACTTC; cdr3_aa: CSHRAEETQYF
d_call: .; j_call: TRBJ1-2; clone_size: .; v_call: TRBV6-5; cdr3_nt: TGTGCCAGCAGTTACTCAGGGGACTATGGCTACACCTTC; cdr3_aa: CASSYSGDYGYTF
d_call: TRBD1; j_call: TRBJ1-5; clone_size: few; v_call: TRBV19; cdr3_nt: TGTGCCAGTAGTATTGGAAGCGGCAGGGGGAATCAGCCCCAGCATTTT; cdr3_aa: CASSIGSGRGNQPQHF
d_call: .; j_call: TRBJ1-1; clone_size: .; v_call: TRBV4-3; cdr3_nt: TGCGCCAGCAGCCAAGGCGGGGAGAACACTGAAGCTTTCTTT; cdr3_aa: CASSQGGENTEAFF
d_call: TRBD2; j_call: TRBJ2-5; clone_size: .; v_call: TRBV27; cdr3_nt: TGTGCCAGCAGTCTACTAGCGGGGGGGCCGGAAGAGACCCAGTACTTC; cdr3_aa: CASSLLAGGPEETQYF
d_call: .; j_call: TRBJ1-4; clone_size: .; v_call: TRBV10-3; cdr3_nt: TGTGCCATCAGTGAGTCGTTGGTATGGGAGAATGAAAAACTGTTTTTT; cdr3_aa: CAISESLVWENEKLFF
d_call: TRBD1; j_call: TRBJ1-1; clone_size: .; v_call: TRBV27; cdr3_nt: TGTGCCAGCAGTCCCTGGACAGGGAACACTGAAGCTTTCTTT; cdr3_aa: CASSPWTGNTEAFF
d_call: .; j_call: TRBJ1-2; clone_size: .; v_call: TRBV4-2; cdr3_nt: TGTGCCAGCAGCCCCCTGGGCGGGGACCACGGGGGCTACACCTTC; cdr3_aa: CASSPLGGDHGGYTF
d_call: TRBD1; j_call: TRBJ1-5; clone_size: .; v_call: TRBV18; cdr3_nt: TGTGCCAGCTCACCAAGGGGGCAGAATCAGCCCCAGCATTTT; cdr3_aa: CASSPRGQNQPQHF
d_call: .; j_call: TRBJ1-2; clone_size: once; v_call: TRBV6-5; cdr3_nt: TGTGCCAGCAGACCCGCCCCCCAGGGCCCCTATGGCTACACCTTC; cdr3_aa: CASRPAPQGPYGYTF
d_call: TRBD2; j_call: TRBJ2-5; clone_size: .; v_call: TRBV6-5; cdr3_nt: TGTGCCAGCACTGGTAGCGGGAGAAAAGAGACCCAGTACTTC; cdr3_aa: CASTGSGRKETQYF
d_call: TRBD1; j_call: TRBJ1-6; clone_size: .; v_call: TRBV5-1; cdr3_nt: TGCGCCAGCAGCTTGGGGGGACAGGGGGCCTATAATTCACCCCTCCACTTT; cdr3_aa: CASSLGGQGAYNSPLHF
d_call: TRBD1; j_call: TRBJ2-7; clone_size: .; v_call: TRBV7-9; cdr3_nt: TGTGCCAGCAGCCCATCCGGGACAGCCTACGAGCAGTACTTC; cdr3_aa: CASSPSGTAYEQYF
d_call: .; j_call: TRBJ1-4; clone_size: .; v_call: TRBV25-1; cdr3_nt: TGTGCCAGCAGCGGGGGGTACATAACCGGTTGGACTAATGAAAAACTGTTTTTT; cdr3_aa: CASSGGYITGWTNEKLFF
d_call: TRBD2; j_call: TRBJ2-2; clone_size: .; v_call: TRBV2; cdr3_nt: TGTGCCAGCAGGGCCGGGACTAGCGGGGGGACCGGGGAGCTGTTTTTT; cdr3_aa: CASRAGTSGGTGELFF
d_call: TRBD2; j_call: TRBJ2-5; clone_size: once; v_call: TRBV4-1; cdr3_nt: TGCGCCAGCAGGGCACTTGGACTAGCGGGTCAAGAGACCCAGTACTTC; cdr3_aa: CASRALGLAGQETQYF
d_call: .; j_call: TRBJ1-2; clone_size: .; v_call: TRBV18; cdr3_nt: TGTGCCAGCTCACCGGCAGGAAACTATGGCTACACCTTC; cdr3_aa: CASSPAGNYGYTF
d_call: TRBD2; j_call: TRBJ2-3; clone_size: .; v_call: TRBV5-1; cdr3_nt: TGCGCCAGCAGCTTGGCTCGTGGACCACTAGCGGGGGGTTCCCCAGATACGCAGTATTTT; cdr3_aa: CASSLARGPLAGGSPDTQYF
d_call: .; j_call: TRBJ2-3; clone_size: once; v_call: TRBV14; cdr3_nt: TGTGCCAGCAGCCAAGTGCCGGGAGTGACAGATACGCAGTATTTT; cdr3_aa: CASSQVPGVTDTQYF
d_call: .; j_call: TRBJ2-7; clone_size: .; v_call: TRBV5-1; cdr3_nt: TGCGCCAGCAGCTCGGGCCTCGGACGGGGACTTTACGAGCAGTACTTC; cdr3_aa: CASSSGLGRGLYEQYF
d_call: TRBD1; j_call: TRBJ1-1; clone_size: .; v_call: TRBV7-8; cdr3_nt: TGTGCCAGCAGCAAACAGGGGTATGCTGAAGCTTTCTTT; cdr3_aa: CASSKQGYAEAFF
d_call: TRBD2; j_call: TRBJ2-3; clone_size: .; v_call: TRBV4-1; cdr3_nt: TGCGCCAGCAGCCGCAAACTAGCGGGGAAGACAGATACGCAGTATTTT; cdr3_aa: CASSRKLAGKTDTQYF
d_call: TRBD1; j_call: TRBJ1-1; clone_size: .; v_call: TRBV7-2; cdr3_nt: TGTGCCAGCAGCTGGGACAGGGCCGAAGCTTTCTTT; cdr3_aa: CASSWDRAEAFF
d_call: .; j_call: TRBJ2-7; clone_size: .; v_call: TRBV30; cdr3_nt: TGTGCCTGGAGTGTACGACGGGGGTCTTACGAGCAGTACTTC; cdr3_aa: CAWSVRRGSYEQYF
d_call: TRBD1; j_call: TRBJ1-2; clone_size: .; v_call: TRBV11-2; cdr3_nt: TGTGCCAGCAGCCCGGGCCCGGACAGGGGGCGAGAATATGGCTACACCTTC; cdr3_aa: CASSPGPDRGREYGYTF
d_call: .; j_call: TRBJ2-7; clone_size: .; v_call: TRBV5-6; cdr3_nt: TGTGCCAGCAGCGAAAGGGGGTCACCCTACGAGCAGTACTTC; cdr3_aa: CASSERGSPYEQYF
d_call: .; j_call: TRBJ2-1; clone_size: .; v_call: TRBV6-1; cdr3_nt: TGTGCCAGCAGTGAAGGGCGTCAGGTAGATGAGCAGTTCTTC; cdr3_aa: CASSEGRQVDEQFF
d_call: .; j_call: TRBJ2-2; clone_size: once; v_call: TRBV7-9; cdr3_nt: TGTGCCAGCAGATCCGGGGTGGCCACCGGGGAGCTGTTTTTT; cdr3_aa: CASRSGVATGELFF
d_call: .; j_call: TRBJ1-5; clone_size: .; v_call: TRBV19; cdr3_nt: TGTGCCAGTAGTCCCGACGGGGGGGGAGATCAGCCCCAGCATTTT; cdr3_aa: CASSPDGGGDQPQHF
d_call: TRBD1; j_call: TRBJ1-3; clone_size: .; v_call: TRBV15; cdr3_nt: TGTGCCACCAGCGGGGGGACAGGGACTGGAAACACCATATATTTT; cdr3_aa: CATSGGTGTGNTIYF
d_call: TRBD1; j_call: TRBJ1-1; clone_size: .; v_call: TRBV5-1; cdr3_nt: TGCGCCAGCAGCTTGCAGGGGGCGGACACTGAAGCTTTCTTT; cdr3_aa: CASSLQGADTEAFF
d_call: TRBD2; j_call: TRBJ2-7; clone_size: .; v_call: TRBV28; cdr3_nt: TGTGCCAGCAGTTTAGGCGCCCTAGCGGGGGCCTACGAGCAGTACTTC; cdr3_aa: CASSLGALAGAYEQYF
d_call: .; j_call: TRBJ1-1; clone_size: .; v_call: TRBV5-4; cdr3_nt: TGTGCCAGCAGCTTGATCGGGACTGAAGCTTTCTTT; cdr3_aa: CASSLIGTEAFF
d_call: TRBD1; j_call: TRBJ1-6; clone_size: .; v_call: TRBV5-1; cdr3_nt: TGCGCCAGCAGCTCCAAGCCGGACAGGATTTACAATTCACCCCTCCACTTT; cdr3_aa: CASSSKPDRIYNSPLHF
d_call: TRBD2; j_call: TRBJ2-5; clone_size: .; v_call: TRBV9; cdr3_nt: TGTGCCAGCAGCGTAGCTCATAGCGGGGGGGGCCAAGAGACCCAGTACTTC; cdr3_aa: CASSVAHSGGGQETQYF
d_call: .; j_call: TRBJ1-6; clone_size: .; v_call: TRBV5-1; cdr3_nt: TGCGCCAGCAGCTTGGACACCACAGGTTCACCCCTCCACTTT; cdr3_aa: CASSLDTTGSPLHF
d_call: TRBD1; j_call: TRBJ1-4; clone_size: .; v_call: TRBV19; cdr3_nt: TGTGCCAGTAGTATGACAGGGGCAAGGGAAAAACTGTTTTTT; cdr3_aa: CASSMTGAREKLFF
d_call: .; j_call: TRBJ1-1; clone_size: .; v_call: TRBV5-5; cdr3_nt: TGTGCCAGCCAGACAGGGAACACTGAAGCTTTCTTT; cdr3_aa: CASQTGNTEAFF
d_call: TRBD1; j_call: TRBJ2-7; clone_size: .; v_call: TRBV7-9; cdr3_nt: TGTGCCAGCAGCCCGGGACAGGGAGAGAGCTCCTACGAGCAGTACTTC; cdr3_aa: CASSPGQGESSYEQYF
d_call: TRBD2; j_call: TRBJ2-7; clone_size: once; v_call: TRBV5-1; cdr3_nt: TGCGCCAGCAGCAGAGGACTAGCGGGAGATGGGAGCGAGCAGTACTTC; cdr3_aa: CASSRGLAGDGSEQYF
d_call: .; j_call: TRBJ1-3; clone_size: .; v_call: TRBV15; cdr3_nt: TGTGCCACCAGCAGCAGGGGATACACCATATATTTT; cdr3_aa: CATSSRGYTIYF
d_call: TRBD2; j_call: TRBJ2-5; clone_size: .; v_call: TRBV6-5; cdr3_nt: TGTGCCAGCAGCAAGCGGGAGGGACCTCAAGAGACCCAGTACTTC; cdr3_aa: CASSKREGPQETQYF
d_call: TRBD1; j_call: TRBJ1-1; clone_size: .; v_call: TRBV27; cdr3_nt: TGTGCCAGCAGTGACGGACAGGGTGGTGCCTACACTGAAGCTTTCTTT; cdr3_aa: CASSDGQGGAYTEAFF
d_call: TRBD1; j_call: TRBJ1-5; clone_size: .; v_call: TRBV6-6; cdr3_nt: TGTGCCAGCAGTGGGGACAGCGGTAGCAATCAGCCCCAGCATTTT; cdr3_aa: CASSGDSGSNQPQHF
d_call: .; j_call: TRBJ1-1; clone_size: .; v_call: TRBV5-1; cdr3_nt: TGCGCCAGCAGCTTGACAGGGCTGAACACTGAAGCTTTCTTT; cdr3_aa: CASSLTGLNTEAFF
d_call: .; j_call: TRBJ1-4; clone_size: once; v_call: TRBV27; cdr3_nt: TGTGCCAGCAGACCGACAGCCGCCGTGAATGAAAAACTGTTTTTT; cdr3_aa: CASRPTAAVNEKLFF
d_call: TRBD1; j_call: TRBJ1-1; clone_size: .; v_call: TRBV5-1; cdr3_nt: TGCGCCAGCAGCTCCAGTTACAGGGGGCAAAGTGAAGCTTTCTTT; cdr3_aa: CASSSSYRGQSEAFF